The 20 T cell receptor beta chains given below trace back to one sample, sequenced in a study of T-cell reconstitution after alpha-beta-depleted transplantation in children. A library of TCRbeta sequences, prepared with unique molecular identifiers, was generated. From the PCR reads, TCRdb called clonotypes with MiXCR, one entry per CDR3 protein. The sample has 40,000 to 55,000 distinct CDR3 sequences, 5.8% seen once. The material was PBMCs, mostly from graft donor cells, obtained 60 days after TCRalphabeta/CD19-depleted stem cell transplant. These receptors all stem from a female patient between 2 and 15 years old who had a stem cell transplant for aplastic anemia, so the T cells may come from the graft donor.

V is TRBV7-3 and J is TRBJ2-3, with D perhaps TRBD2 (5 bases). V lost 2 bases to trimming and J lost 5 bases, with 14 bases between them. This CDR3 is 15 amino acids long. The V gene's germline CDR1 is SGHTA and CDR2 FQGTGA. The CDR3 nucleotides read TGTGCCAGCAGCTTAGAGGGCGCCCGAAGAGATACGCAGTATTTT. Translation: CASSLEGARRDTQYF. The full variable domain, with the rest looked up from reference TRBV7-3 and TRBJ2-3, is GAGVSQTPSNKVTEKGKYVELRCDPISGHTALYWYRQSLGQGPEFLIYFQGTGAADDSGLPNDRFFAVRPEGSVSTLKIQRTERGDSAVYLCASSLEGARRDTQYFGPGTRLTVL.

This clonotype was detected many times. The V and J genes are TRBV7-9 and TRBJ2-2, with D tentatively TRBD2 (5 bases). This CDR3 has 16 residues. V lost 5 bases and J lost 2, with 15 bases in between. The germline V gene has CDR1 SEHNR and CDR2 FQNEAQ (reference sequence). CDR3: CASSLGLDLNTGELFF. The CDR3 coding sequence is TGTGCCAGCAGCCTAGGACTTGATCTTAACACCGGGGAGCTGTTTTTT.

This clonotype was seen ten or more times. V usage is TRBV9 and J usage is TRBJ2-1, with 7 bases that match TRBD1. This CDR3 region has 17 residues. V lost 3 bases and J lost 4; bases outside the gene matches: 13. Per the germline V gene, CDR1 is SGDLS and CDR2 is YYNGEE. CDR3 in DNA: TGTGCCAGCAGCGCTAGACCACAGGGGCAGCTGTACAATGAGCAGTTCTTC. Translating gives CASSARPQGQLYNEQFF.

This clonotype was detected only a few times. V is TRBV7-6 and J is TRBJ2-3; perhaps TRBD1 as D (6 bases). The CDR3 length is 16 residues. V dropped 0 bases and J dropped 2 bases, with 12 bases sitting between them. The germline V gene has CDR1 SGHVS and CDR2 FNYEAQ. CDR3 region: CASSLAWGPHTDTQYF. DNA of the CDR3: TGTGCCAGCAGCTTAGCCTGGGGGCCTCACACAGATACGCAGTATTTT.

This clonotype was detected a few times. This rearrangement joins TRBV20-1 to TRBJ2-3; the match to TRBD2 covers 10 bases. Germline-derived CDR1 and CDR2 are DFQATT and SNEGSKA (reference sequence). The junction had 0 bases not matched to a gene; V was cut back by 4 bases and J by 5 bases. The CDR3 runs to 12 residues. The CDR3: CSAIAGGDTQYF. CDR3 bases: TGCAGTGCTATAGCGGGAGGAGATACGCAGTATTTT.

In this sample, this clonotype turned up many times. The CDR3 DNA sequence: TGCAGTGCTAGGGGCTCTAGCGGGGGCACAGATACGCAGTATTTT. It encodes CSARGSSGGTDTQYF. The V call is TRBV20-1, the J call TRBJ2-3, with TRBD2 identical over 9 bases. CDR3 size: 15 residues. Germline trimming cut 3 bases from V and 1 base from J; bases unmatched to any gene: 5. The germline V gene has CDR1 DFQATT and CDR2 SNEGSKA (reference sequence).

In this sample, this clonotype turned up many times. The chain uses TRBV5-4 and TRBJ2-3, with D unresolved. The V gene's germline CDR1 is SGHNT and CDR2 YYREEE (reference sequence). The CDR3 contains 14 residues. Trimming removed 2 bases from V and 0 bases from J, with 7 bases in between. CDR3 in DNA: TGTGCCAGCAGCTTCTGGGCTAGCACAGATACGCAGTATTTT. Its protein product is CASSFWASTDTQYF.

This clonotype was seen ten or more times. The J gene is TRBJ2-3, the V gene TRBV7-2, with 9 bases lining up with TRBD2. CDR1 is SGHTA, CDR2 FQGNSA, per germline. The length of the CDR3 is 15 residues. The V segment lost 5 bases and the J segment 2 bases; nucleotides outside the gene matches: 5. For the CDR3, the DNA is TGTGCCAGCAGCCTCACTAGCGGGTTCACAGATACGCAGTATTTT. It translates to CASSLTSGFTDTQYF.

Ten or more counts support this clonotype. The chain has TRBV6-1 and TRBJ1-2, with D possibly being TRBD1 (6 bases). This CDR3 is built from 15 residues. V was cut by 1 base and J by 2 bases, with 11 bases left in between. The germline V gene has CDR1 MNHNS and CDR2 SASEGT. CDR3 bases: TGTGCCAGCAGTGAAGAGGGGGGCGCCAACTATGGCTACACCTTC. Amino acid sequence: CASSEEGGANYGYTF.

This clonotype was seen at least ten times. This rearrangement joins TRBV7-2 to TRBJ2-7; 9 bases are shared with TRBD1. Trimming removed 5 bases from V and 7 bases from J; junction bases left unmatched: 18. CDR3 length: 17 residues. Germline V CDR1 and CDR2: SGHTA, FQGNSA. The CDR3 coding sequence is TGTGCCAGCAGCCCCAATTTGTCAGGACAGGGGCGATATGAGCAGTACTTC. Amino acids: CASSPNLSGQGRYEQYF.

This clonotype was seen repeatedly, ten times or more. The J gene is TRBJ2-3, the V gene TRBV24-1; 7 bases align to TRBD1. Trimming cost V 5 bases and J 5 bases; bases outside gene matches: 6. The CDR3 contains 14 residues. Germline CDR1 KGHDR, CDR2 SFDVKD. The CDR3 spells CATSVGGDGDTQYF. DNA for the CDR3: TGTGCCACCAGTGTAGGGGGCGATGGAGATACGCAGTATTTT.

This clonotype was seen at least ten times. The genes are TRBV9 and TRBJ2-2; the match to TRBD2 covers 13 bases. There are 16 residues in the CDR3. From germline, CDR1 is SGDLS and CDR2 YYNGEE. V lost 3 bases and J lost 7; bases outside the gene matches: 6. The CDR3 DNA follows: TGTGCCAGCAGCGCCATGACTAGCGGGAGGAACGGGGAGCTGTTTTTT. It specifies CASSAMTSGRNGELFF.

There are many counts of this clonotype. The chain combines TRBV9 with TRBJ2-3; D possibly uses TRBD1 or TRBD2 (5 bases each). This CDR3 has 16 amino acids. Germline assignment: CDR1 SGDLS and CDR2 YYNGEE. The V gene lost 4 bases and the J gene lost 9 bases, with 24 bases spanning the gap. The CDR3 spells CASSSSVRDLDETQYF. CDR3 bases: TGTGCCAGCAGCTCTTCCGTCCGGGACCTCGATGAGACGCAGTATTTT.

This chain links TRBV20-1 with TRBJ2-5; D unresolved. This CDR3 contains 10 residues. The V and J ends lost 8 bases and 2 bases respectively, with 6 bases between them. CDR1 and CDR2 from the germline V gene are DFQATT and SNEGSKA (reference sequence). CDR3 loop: CSFQQETQYF. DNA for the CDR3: TGCAGTTTTCAACAAGAGACCCAGTACTTC.

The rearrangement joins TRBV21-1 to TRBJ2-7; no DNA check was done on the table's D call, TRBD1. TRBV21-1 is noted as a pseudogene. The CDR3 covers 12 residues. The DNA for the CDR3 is TGTGCCAGCAGCGCTGACAGGGCCGAGCAGTACTTC. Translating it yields CASSADRAEQYF.

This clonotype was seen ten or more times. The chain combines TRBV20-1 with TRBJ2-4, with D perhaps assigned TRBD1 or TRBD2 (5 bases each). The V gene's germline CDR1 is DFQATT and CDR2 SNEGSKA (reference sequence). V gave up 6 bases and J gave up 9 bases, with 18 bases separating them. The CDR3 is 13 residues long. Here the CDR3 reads CSAQDLAGTIQYF. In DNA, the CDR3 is TGCAGTGCCCAAGATCTAGCCGGGACCATTCAGTACTTC.

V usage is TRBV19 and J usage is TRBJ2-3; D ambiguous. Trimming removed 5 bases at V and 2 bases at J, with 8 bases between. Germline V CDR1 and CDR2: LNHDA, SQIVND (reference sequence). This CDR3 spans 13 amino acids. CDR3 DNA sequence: TGTGCCAGTAGTCGGCTCCTCACAGATACGCAGTATTTT. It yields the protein CASSRLLTDTQYF.

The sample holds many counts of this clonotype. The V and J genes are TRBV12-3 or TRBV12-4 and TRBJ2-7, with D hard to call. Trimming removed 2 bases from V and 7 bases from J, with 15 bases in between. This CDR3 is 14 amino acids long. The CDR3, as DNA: TGTGCCAGCAGTTTAAACCAGCCCTCTCGGGAGCAGTACTTC. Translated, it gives CASSLNQPSREQYF.

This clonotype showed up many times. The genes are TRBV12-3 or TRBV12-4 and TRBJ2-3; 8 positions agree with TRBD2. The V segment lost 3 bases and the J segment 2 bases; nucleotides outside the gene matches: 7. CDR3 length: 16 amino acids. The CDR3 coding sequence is TGTGCCAGCAGTTTGAAACTAGCGGCTAACACAGATACGCAGTATTTT. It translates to CASSLKLAANTDTQYF.

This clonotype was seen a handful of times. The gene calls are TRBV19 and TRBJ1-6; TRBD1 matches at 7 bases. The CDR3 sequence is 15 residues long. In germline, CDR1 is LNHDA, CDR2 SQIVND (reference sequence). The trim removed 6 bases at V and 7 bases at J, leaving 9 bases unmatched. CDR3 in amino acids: CASSFGAGGNSPLHF. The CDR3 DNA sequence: TGTGCCAGTAGCTTTGGTGCAGGGGGAAATTCACCCCTCCACTTT.